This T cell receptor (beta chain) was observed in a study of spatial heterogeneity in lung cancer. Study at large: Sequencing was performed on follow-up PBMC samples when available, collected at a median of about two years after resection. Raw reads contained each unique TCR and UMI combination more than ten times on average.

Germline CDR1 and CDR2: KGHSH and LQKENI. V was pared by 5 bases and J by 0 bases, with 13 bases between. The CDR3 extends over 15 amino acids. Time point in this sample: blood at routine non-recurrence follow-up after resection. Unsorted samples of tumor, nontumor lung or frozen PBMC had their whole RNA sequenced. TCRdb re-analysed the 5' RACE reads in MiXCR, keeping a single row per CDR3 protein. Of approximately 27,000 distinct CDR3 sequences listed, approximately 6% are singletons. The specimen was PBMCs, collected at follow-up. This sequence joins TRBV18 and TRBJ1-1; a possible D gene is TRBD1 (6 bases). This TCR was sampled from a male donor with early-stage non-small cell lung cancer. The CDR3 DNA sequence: TGTGCCAGCTCAGACGCGGGACAATTGAACACTGAAGCTTTCTTT. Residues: CASSDAGQLNTEAFF.